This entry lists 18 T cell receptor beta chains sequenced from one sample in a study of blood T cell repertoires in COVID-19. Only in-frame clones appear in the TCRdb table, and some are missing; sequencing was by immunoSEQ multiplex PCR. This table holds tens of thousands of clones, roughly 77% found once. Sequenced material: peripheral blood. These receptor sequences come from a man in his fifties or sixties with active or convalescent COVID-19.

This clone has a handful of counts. In nucleotides, the CDR3 is TGTGCCAGCAGCCCCCCGACAGGGAGCCGCTACGAGCAGTACTTC. This translates into CASSPPTGSRYEQYF. This chain links TRBV14 with TRBJ2-7; 7 nucleotides align to TRBD1. This CDR3 has 15 amino acids. Trimming took 4 bases from V and 3 from J; bases not matched to a gene: 9. Germline values: CDR1 SGHDN, CDR2 FVKESK.

The CDR3 spells CASRQGAGNEQFF. CDR3 nucleotide sequence: TGTGCCAGTAGACAGGGGGCTGGCAATGAGCAGTTCTTC. J is TRBJ2-1 and V is TRBV19, with 9 positions matching TRBD1. Per germline, CDR1 LNHDA and CDR2 SQIVND (reference sequence). The CDR3 is 13 amino acids. V shed 6 bases, J shed 6 bases, and the junction held 3 bases outside the gene matches.

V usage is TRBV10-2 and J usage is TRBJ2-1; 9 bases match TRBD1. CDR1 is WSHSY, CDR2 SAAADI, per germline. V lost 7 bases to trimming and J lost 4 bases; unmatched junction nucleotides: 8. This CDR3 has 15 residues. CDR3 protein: CASTAGQGSYNEQFF. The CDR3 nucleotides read TGCGCCAGCACCGCGGGACAGGGATCGTACAATGAGCAGTTCTTC.

As DNA, the CDR3 is TGTGCCAGCAGCGTAAGGAGGCAGCCTCAAGAGACCCAGTACTTC. Its protein product is CASSVRRQPQETQYF. The rearrangement links TRBV9 to TRBJ2-5; possibly TRBD2 for D (5 bases). CDR1 is SGDLS and CDR2 is YYNGEE in the germline V gene. There are 15 residues in the CDR3. The germline V and J ends were trimmed by 1 base and 2 bases, with 12 bases remaining between them.

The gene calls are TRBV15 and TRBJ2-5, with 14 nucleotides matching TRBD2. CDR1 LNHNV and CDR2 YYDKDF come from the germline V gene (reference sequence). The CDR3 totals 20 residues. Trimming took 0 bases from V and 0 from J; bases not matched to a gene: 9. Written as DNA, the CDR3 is TGTGCCACCAGCAGAGATTGGACTAGCGGGGGGCTCGGGTACCAAGAGACCCAGTACTTC. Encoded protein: CATSRDWTSGGLGYQETQYF.

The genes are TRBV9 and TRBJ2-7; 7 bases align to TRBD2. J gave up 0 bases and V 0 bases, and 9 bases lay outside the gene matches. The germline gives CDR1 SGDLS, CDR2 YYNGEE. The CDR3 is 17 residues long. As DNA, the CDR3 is TGTGCCAGCAGCGTAGCGCCCGGGACGGGGGGCTCCTACGAGCAGTACTTC. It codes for CASSVAPGTGGSYEQYF.

The DNA for the CDR3 is TGTGCCAGCAGCCGAGGCGACGTCTCCGAGCAGTACTTC. Protein product: CASSRGDVSEQYF. V and J are TRBV11-3 and TRBJ2-7; D remains unclear. This CDR3 region has 13 residues. V lost 5 bases, J lost 6 bases, and 14 bases lay in between. Germline-derived CDR1 and CDR2 are SGHNT and YENEEA. The full variable domain, completed using reference TRBV11-3 and TRBJ2-7, is EAGVVQSPRYKIIEKKQPVAFWCNPISGHNTLYWYLQNLGQGPELLIRYENEEAVDDSQLPKDRFSAERLKGVDSTLKIQPAELGDSAVYLCASSRGDVSEQYFGPGTRLTVT.

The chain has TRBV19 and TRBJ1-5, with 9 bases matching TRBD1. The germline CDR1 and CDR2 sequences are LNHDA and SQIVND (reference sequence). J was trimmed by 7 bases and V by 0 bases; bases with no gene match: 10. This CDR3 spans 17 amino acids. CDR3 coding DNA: TGTGCCAGTAGTATAGACTTCAGGACAGGGGTCTACCAGCCCCAGCATTTT. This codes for CASSIDFRTGVYQPQHF.

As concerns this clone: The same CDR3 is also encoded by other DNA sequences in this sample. The CDR3 coding sequence is TGCGCCAGCAGCTCGACAGGGGCCGCTAATGAAAAACTGTTTTTT. It encodes CASSSTGAANEKLFF. The chain combines TRBV5-1 with TRBJ1-4, with 8 nucleotides matching TRBD1. V trimming: 3 bases; J trimming: 3 bases; junction bases outside the gene matches: 4. Germline CDR1 and CDR2: SGHRS and YFSETQ. The CDR3 runs 15 residues.

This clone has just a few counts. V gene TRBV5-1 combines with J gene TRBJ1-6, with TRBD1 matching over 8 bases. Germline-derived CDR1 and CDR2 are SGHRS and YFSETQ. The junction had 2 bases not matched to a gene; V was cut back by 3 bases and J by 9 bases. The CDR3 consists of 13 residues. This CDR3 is CASSSDRGSPLHF. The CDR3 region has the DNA TGCGCCAGCAGCTCAGACAGGGGTTCACCCCTCCACTTT.

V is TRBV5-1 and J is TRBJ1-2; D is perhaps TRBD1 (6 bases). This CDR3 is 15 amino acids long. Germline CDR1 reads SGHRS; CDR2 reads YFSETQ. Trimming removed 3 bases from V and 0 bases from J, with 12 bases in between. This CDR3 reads CASSSTGLSNYGYTF. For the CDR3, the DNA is TGCGCCAGCAGCTCCACAGGGCTATCTAACTATGGCTACACCTTC.

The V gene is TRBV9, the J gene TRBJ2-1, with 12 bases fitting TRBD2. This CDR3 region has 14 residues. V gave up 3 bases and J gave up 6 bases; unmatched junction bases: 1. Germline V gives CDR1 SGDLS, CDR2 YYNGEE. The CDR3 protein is CASSGLAGANEQFF. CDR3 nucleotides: TGTGCCAGCAGCGGACTAGCGGGGGCCAATGAGCAGTTCTTC.

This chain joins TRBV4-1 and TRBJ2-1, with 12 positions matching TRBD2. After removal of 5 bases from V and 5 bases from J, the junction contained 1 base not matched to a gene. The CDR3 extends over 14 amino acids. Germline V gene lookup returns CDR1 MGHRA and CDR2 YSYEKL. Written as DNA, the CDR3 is TGCGCCAGCAGCTGGACTAGCGGGGACAATGAGCAGTTCTTC. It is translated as CASSWTSGDNEQFF.

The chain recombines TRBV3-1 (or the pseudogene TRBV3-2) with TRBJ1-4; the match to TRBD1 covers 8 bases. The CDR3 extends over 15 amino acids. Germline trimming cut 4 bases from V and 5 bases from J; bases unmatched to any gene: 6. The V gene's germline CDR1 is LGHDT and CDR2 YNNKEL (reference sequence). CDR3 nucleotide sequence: TGTGCCAGCAGCCCCCTCACAGGGGGGAATGAAAAACTGTTTTTT. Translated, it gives CASSPLTGGNEKLFF.

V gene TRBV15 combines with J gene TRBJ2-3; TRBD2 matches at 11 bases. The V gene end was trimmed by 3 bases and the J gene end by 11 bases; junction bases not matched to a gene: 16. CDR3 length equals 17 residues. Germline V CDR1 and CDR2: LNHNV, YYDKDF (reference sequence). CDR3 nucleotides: TGTGCCACCAGCAGGGGGGCTAGCGGGGGGTCCTCACGGAGGCAGTATTTT. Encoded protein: CATSRGASGGSSRRQYF.

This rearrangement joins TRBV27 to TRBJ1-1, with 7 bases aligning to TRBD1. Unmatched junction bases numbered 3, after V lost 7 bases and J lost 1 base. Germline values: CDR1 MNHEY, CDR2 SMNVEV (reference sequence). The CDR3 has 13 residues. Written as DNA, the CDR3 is TGTGCCAGCACCCGGACAGGGAACACTGAAGCTTTCTTT. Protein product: CASTRTGNTEAFF.

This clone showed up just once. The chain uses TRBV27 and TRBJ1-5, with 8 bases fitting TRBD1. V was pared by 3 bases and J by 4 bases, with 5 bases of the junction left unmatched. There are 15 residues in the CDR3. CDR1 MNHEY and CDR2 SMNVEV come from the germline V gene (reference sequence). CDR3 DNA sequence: TGTGCCAGCAGTTTTCAGGGGGCCGGGAATCAGCCCCAGCATTTT. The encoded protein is CASSFQGAGNQPQHF.

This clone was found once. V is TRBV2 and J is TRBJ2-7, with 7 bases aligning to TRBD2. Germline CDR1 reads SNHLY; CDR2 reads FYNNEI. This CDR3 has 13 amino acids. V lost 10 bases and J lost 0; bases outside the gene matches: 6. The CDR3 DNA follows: TGTGCCACCGTGGGGGGGTCCTCCTACGAGCAGTACTTC. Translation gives CATVGGSSYEQYF.